The sequence of this TCR beta chain was determined in a study of early T cells in non-severe SARS-CoV-2 infection. The CDR3 sequence is 19 residues long. The germline CDR1 and CDR2 sequences are SGHAT and FQNNGV. V trimming: 7 bases; J trimming: 2 bases; junction bases outside the gene matches: 21. This clonotype was recorded many times. Each CDR3 protein is one row after TCRdb ran MiXCR on the 5' RACE reads. Among around 61,000 distinct CDR3 sequences, less than 14% were seen once, and the ten largest hold 1.7%. Input material: whole blood. V is TRBV11-2 and J is TRBJ2-3, with 7 bases that match TRBD2. The clonotype comes from an adult who was a healthcare worker with PCR-confirmed SARS-CoV-2 infection or an uninfected control (not recorded which). The CDR3 nucleotides read TGTGCCAGCATAAGCCTGCGAGATTTGGCGGGGGAATACACAGATACGCAGTATTTT. Translated: CASISLRDLAGEYTDTQYF.